The rows below give T cell receptor beta chains drawn from one sample of a study of cytomegalovirus exposure and HLA in healthy donors. Profiling relied on immunoSEQ multiplex PCR, and the TCRdb table lists in-frame clones only, not all of them. Of about 110,000 clones in the sample, approximately 85% are singletons; the top ten hold around 2.7%. Sample: PBMCs. These receptors were obtained from a woman between 18 and 30 years old in good health and CMV-seronegative. CDR3s leave out the opening cysteine and the closing phenylalanine or tryptophan. D genes are given only for firm matches.

TRBV6-1	TRBJ2-1	TRBD2	ASSLGLADYNEQF
TRBV29-1	TRBJ2-1	TRBD1	SARPGQGPSYNEQF
TRBV5-1	TRBJ2-7	-	ASSLQQSHEQY
TRBV7-9	TRBJ2-2	TRBD1	ASSLADRGQTGELF
TRBV5-1	TRBJ2-2	TRBD1	ASSLAIKYSGTGLRAGELF
TRBV18	TRBJ1-1	-	ASSQGSRTEAF
TRBV4-1	TRBJ1-1	-	ASSQHQGTLTEAF
TRBV15	TRBJ2-2	TRBD2	ATSRMTSGPTGELF
TRBV6-5	TRBJ2-7	-	ASSYERGREQY
TRBV2	TRBJ2-7	TRBD1	ASISRYTGGGEQY
TRBV2	TRBJ2-7	TRBD2	ASKRGGATMTYEQY
TRBV7-9	TRBJ2-5	TRBD2	ASSRTSGEKETQY
TRBV4-1	TRBJ1-2	-	ASSQDVGERLNGYT
TRBV11-1	TRBJ2-7	TRBD1	ASSPWTGSSYEQY
TRBV2	TRBJ1-1	-	ASSAGVNTEAF
TRBV5-8	TRBJ2-7	-	ASSLAPYEQY
TRBV5-4	TRBJ1-1	-	ASSPKLMNTEAF
TRBV7-8	TRBJ2-5	-	ASSLGRETQY
TRBV4-1	TRBJ2-1	-	ASSQGFIQGLWDEQF
TRBV27	TRBJ2-2	-	ASMVRVTGELF
TRBV21-1	TRBJ1-5	-	ASSPRQLRIPHQPQH
TRBV7-8	TRBJ1-1	TRBD1	ASTLRGQINTEAF
TRBV10-3	TRBJ2-3	-	AISDLIGGSGTDTQY
TRBV6-5	TRBJ1-5	-	ASSYTFYSNQPQH
TRBV10-3	TRBJ2-3	TRBD2	AISPTSGATDTQY
TRBV18	TRBJ1-3	-	ASSPALGNTIY
TRBV6-1	TRBJ2-5	-	ATTEGGLQETQY
TRBV6-1	TRBJ2-7	-	ASRGSSYEQY
TRBV6-1	TRBJ2-5	TRBD2	ASSEPSGGETQY